Listed below are T cell receptor beta chains from one sample, sequenced in a study of blood T cells in healthy people across ages. TCRdb analysed the 5' RACE reads with MiXCR anew, one entry per CDR3 protein. The table has fewer than 800,000 distinct CDR3 sequences, around 25% seen once. These records were also assigned to another study, of T cells of mothers and their children.

The sequenced material came from blood. All receptors derive from a boy between 10 and 17 years old in good health. The CDR3 runs from the conserved cysteine through the conserved F or W. A D gene is named only where the DNA matches it firmly. Not all rows give a size; the values are once, few, many and, for expanded clones, a class.

cdr3_length	v_call	d_call	clone_size	j_call	cdr3_nt	cdr3_aa
12	TRBV3-1	NA	NA	TRBJ2-7	TGTGCCAGCAGCCTATCACTCAAGGAGCAGTACTTC	CASSLSLKEQYF
18	TRBV9	TRBD2	few	TRBJ2-1	TGTGCCAGCAGCTCCCGAACTAGCGGGAGATTAACCTACAATGAGCAGTTCTTC	CASSSRTSGRLTYNEQFF
15	TRBV3-1	NA	few	TRBJ1-2	TGTGCCAGCAGCCAAGTTTCAGGACAAAACTATGGCTACACCTTC	CASSQVSGQNYGYTF
18	TRBV5-1	NA	NA	TRBJ2-6	TGCGCCAGCAGCTTGAGCGCTTTGGGGGCGGACGGGGCCAACGTCCTGACTTTC	CASSLSALGADGANVLTF
19	TRBV19	TRBD2	NA	TRBJ2-1	TGTGCCAGTAGTATGAGGTACAGCGGGAGGCCGAGCTCCTACAATGAGCAGTTCTTC	CASSMRYSGRPSSYNEQFF
14	TRBV9	NA	NA	TRBJ2-5	TGTGCCAGCAGCGCCGATGGGCTCGAAGAGACCCAGTACTTC	CASSADGLEETQYF
14	TRBV11-1	NA	NA	TRBJ2-1	TGTGCCAGCAGCTTCTCCCCTTCCTACAATGAGCAGTTCTTC	CASSFSPSYNEQFF
14	TRBV10-3	NA	few	TRBJ1-2	TGTGCCATCAGTGAGCTAACGGCGAACTATGGCTACACCTTC	CAISELTANYGYTF
16	TRBV4-3	TRBD2	NA	TRBJ2-3	TGCGCCAGCAGACAGACTAGCGGGGGCCTCACAGATACGCAGTATTTT	CASRQTSGGLTDTQYF
16	TRBV20-1	TRBD2	NA	TRBJ2-1	TGCAGTGCCGGACTAGCGGGGGCCAGCTCCTACAATGAGCAGTTCTTC	CSAGLAGASSYNEQFF
16	TRBV20-1	TRBD2	NA	TRBJ2-1	TGCAGTGCTGGGAAGACTAGCGGGGGGCCCTGGAATGAGCAGTTCTTC	CSAGKTSGGPWNEQFF
17	TRBV2	NA	NA	TRBJ2-7	TGTGCCAGCAGCCTAGATAATCTCGGGCACAGCTCCTACGAGCAGTACTTC	CASSLDNLGHSSYEQYF
18	TRBV5-6	TRBD2	few	TRBJ2-7	TGTGCCAGCAGCGCTCCTGTGGGACTAGCGAGCTTTCACTACGAGCAGTACTTC	CASSAPVGLASFHYEQYF
15	TRBV16	NA	NA	TRBJ1-2	TGTGCCAGCAGCCAATCTGCCCAAACTAACTATGGCTACACCTTC	CASSQSAQTNYGYTF
13	TRBV4-1	NA	NA	TRBJ2-7	TGCGCCAGCAGCGGGCGGGAATCCTACGAGCAGTACTTC	CASSGRESYEQYF
14	TRBV20-1	TRBD1	NA	TRBJ2-4	TGCAGTGCGTATACAGGGGGCGATAAAAACATTCAGTACTTC	CSAYTGGDKNIQYF
12	TRBV29-1	NA	NA	TRBJ1-2	TGCAGCGTTCAGGTGATAACAGGAGACTACACCTTC	CSVQVITGDYTF
13	TRBV4-2	NA	few	TRBJ2-5	TGTGCCAGCAGGGCAGGGTTGAGCGAGACCCAGTACTTC	CASRAGLSETQYF
16	TRBV11-2	NA	NA	TRBJ2-4	TGTGCCAGCAGCCGCGGGACAACTCTAGCCAAAAACATTCAGTACTTC	CASSRGTTLAKNIQYF
16	TRBV7-9	TRBD1	NA	TRBJ1-1	TGTGCCAGCAGCCGGGACAGCAAGACGGTGAACACTGAAGCTTTCTTT	CASSRDSKTVNTEAFF
16	TRBV20-1	NA	NA	TRBJ2-7	TGCAGTGCATACGGCCTCGCGACTAGTAATGTCTACGAGCAGTACTTC	CSAYGLATSNVYEQYF
14	TRBV7-2	NA	few	TRBJ1-1	TGTGCCAGCAGCTTAGCAGGGATTGCGACTGAAGCTTTCTTT	CASSLAGIATEAFF
14	TRBV4-1	NA	few	TRBJ2-2	TGCGCCAGGAGATATCTAGCGAACACCGGGGAGCTGTTTTTT	CARRYLANTGELFF
15	TRBV4-1	NA	NA	TRBJ2-5	TGCGCCAGCAGCCCCTCTTCCCGGGAGTTGGAGACCCAGTACTTC	CASSPSSRELETQYF
15	TRBV12-3/TRBV12-4	TRBD1	NA	TRBJ2-3	TGTGCCAGCAGGCCGGGACAGACACTCACAGATACGCAGTATTTT	CASRPGQTLTDTQYF
14	TRBV2	NA	NA	TRBJ1-3	TGTGCCAGCAGTGATATGCGCACTGGAAACACCATATATTTT	CASSDMRTGNTIYF
14	TRBV25-1	NA	many	TRBJ2-1	TGTGCCAGCAGTGAAATAACAGGGCAGGGTGAGCAGTTCTTC	CASSEITGQGEQFF
17	TRBV10-1	NA	NA	TRBJ2-6	TGCGCCAGCAGGAGGACAGACTTGAGCTCTGGGGCCAACGTCCTGACTTTC	CASRRTDLSSGANVLTF